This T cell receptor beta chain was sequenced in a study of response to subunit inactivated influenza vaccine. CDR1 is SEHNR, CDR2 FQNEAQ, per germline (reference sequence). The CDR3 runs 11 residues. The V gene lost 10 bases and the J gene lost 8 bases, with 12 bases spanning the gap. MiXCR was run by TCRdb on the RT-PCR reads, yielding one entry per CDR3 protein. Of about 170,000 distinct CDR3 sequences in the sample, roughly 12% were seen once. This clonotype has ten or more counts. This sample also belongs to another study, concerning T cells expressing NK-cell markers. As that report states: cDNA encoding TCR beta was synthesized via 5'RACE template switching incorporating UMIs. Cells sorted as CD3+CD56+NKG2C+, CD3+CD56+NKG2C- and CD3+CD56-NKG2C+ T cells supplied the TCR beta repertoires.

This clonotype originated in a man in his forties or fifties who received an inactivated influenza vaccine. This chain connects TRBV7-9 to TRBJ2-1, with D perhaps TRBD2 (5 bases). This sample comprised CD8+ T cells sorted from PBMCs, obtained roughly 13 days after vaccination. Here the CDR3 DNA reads TGTGCCATCAATAGCGTCCATGAGCAGTTCTTC. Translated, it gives CAINSVHEQFF.